This T cell receptor beta chain was sequenced in a study of cytomegalovirus exposure and HLA in healthy donors. Concerning this clone itself: Its antigen is currently unknown.

J lost 4 bases, V lost 3 bases, and 14 bases had no gene match. The CDR3 covers 18 residues. Germline values: CDR1 MNHNS, CDR2 SASEGT. Study-wide points: A few CMV-associated chains were confirmed in vitro to be specific for CMV antigens. A later analysis linked a missense DCLRE1C variant to TCR beta V- and J-gene trimming.

Researchers ran the PCR with 60 Vbeta and 13 Jbeta primers. Libraries were prepared by immunoSEQ multiplex PCR; TCRdb keeps only in-frame clonotypes and omits some of them. The table lists around 130,000 clones, just under 75% of them singletons, with around 6.6% in the top ten. The chain links TRBV6-1 to TRBJ1-4; 7 bases agree with TRBD1. The TCR originated in a man aged 40-49 years in good health and CMV-seropositive. The specimen was PBMCs. The DNA for the CDR3 is TGTGCCAGCAGTGAGCTGCTACAATGGACAGGACTTAATGAAAAACTGTTTTTT. Translation: CASSELLQWTGLNEKLFF.